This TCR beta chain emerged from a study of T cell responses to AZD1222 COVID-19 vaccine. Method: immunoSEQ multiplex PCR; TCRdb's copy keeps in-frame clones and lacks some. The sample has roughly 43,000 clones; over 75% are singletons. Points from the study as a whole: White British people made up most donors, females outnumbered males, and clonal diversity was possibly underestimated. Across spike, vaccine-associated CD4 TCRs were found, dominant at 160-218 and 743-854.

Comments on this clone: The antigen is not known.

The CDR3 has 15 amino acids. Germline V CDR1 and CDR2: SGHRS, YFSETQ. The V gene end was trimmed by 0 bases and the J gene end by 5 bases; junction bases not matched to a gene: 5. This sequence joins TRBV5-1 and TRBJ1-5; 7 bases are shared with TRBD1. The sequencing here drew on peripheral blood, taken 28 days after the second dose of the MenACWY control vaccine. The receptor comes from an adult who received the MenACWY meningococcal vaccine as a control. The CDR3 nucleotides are TGCGCCAGCAGCTTGGCAGGGACAGAATATCAGCCCCAGCATTTT. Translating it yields CASSLAGTEYQPQHF.